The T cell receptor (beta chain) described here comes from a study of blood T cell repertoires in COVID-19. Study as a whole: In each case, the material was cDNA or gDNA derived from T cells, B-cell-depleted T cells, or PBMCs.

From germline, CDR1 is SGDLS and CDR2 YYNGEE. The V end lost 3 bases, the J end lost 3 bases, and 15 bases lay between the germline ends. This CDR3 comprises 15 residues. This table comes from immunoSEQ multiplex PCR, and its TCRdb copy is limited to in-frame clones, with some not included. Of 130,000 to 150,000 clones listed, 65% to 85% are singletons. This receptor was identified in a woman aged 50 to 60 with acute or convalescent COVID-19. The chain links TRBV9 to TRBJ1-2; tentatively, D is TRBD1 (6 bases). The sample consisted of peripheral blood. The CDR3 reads CASSARQDLYYGYTF. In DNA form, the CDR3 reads TGTGCCAGCAGCGCAAGACAGGACTTATACTATGGCTACACCTTC.